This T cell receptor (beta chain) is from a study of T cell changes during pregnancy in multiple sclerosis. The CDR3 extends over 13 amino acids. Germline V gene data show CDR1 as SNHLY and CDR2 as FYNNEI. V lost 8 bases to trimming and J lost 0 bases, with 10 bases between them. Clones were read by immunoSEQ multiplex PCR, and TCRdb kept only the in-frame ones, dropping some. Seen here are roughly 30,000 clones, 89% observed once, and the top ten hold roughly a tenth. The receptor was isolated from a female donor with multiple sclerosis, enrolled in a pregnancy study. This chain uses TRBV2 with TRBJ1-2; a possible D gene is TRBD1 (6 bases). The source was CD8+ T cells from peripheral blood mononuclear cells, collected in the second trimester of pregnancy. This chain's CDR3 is CASPGTPNYGYTF. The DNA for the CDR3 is TGTGCCAGCCCCGGGACACCTAACTATGGCTACACCTTC.